Sequencing of this T cell receptor (beta chain) was carried out in a study of shared clonotypes between healthy human individuals. Study observations and caveats: The authors expected sequencing depth to affect clonotype sharing among donors. Generation probabilities of non-shared clonotypes were lower (relative to those shared by all four donors).

An assay was performed, and its level was deep. Source study methods: Owing to the provision of junction-only sequences devoid of quality scores by immunoSEQ, filtering differed. Assay: immunoSEQ multiplex PCR; the TCRdb copy retains only in-frame clones and omits some. That table furnishes V, J and clone size, whereas the DNA furnished D and trimming. The profile shows roughly 760,000 clones, around two thirds of them singletons. With regard to this clone: Its antigen is undetermined.

Input material: memory CD4+ T cells sorted from blood. Subset reported: CD45RA-negative fraction. This receptor was obtained from a woman aged 25 to 39 in good health.

The CDR3 region has the DNA TGTGCCAGCAGCCAAGGACGCGGGAGTGGAACCGGGGAGCTGTTTTTT. Translated, it gives CASSQGRGSGTGELFF. V gene TRBV14 combines with J gene TRBJ2-2; 7 bases align to TRBD2. The CDR3 loop spans 16 amino acids. Trimming removed 1 base from V and 5 bases from J; junction bases left unmatched: 7. Germline V gene data show CDR1 as SGHDN and CDR2 as FVKESK. Complete variable domain (other parts from reference TRBV14 and TRBJ2-2): EAGVTQFPSHSVIEKGQTVTLRCDPISGHDNLYWYRRVMGKEIKFLLHFVKESKQDESGMPNNRFLAERTGGTYSTLKVQPAELEDSGVYFCASSQGRGSGTGELFFGEGSRLTVL.